A single TCR beta chain is shown here with its context. The CDR3 covers 12 residues. Between the trimmed V and J ends, which lost 7 bases and 1 base, there was a span of 7 bases. Germline V gene data show CDR1 as ENHRY and CDR2 as SYGVKD. The sample is drawn from a study of blood T cell repertoires in COVID-19. Study background: The origin of the acute and convalescent COVID-19 samples was the United States, Italy and Spain. T cells, B-cell-depleted T cells, or PBMCs supplied cDNA or gDNA.

Per the authors' pipeline: By means of reference gene primer amplification, nucleated cell counts were estimated. The repertoire was sequenced with immunoSEQ multiplex PCR; TCRdb's copy has only in-frame clones and lacks some. V, J and clone size reflect that table, while D and trimming were determined from the DNA. The sample carries about 51,000 clones, 86% recorded once. The chain uses TRBV10-3 and TRBJ1-1; D gene uncertain. The clonotype was recovered from a man of 80 years or more with active COVID-19. Sequencing was done on a sample of peripheral blood. CDR3 sequence (DNA): TGTGCCATCAAACAGACGAACACTGAAGCTTTCTTT. Protein: CAIKQTNTEAFF.